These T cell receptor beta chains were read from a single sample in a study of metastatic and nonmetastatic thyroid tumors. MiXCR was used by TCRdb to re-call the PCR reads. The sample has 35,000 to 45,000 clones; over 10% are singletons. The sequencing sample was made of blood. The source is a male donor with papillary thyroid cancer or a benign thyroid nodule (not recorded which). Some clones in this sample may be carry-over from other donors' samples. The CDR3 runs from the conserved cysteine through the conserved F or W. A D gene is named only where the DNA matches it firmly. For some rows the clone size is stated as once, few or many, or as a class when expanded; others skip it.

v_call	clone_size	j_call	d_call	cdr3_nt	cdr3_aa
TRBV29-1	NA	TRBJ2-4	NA	TGCAGCGTTGAAGAAGGAGGAGGGTGCATTCAGTACTTC	CSVEEGGGCIQYF
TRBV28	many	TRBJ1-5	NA	TGTGCCAGCAGTTGGGGGGATCAGCCCCAGCATTTT	CASSWGDQPQHF
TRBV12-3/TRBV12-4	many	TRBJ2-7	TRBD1	TGTGCCAGCACCCTTACGACAGGGCTTGTCGAGCAGTACTTC	CASTLTTGLVEQYF
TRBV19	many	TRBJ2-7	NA	TGTGCCACTCCCTCCCCGGGTCCGAGGGCCTACGAGCAGTACTTC	CATPSPGPRAYEQYF
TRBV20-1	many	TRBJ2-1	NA	TGCAGTGCTCCGGAGCGTTTAGGCTACAATGAGCAGTTCTTC	CSAPERLGYNEQFF
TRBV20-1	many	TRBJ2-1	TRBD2	TGCAGTGCTTCCTTTAGCGGGGAGGGTGGCAATGAGCAGTTCTTC	CSASFSGEGGNEQFF
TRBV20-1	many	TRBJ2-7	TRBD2	TGCAGTGCTTCGGGACTAGCGGGATTATCCGAGCAGTACTTC	CSASGLAGLSEQYF
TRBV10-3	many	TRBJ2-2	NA	TGTGCCACCCTGATTTCCGGGGAGCTGTTTTTT	CATLISGELFF
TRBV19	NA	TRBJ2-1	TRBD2	TGTGCCACTAGAACCATAACTAGCGGGCACTCCTACAATGAGCAGTTCTTC	CATRTITSGHSYNEQFF
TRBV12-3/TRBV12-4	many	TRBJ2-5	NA	TGTGCCAGCAGTTTACTGTCTGGGGAGACCCAGTACTTC	CASSLLSGETQYF
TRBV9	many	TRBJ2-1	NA	TGTGCCAGCAGCGTAGATGGCGGGCGCTACAATGAGCAGTTCTTC	CASSVDGGRYNEQFF
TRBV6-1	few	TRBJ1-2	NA	TGTGCCAGCAGTCGGGACATTAACTATGGCTACACCTTC	CASSRDINYGYTF
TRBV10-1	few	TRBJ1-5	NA	TGCGCCAGCAGTGAGGCAGGGTATGGTCAGCCCCAGCATTTT	CASSEAGYGQPQHF
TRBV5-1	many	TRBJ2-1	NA	TGCGCCAGCAGCTTGGCTTTAGCGGACCCCTTTTACAATGAGCAGTTCTTC	CASSLALADPFYNEQFF
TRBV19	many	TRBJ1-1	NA	TGTGCCAGTAGTATAGGCCCGCGAGGGACCCTCACTGAAGCTTTCTTT	CASSIGPRGTLTEAFF
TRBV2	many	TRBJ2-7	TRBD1	TGTGCCAGCAGTGGGAGGACAGGGACAAACTACGAGCAGTACTTC	CASSGRTGTNYEQYF
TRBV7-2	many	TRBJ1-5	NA	TGTGCCAGCAGCTTAGTTGGCCAGCCCCAGCATTTT	CASSLVGQPQHF
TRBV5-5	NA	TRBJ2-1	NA	TGTGCCAGCAGCTCCCGGGACTTGTGGGGAAATGAGCAGTTCTTC	CASSSRDLWGNEQFF
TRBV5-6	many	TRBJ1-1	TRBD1	TGTGCCAGCAGCGCAACAGGGGGGGACACTGAAGCTTTCTTT	CASSATGGDTEAFF
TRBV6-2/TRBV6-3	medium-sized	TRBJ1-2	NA	TGTGCCAGCAGTACACGCAGGGATTATGGCTACACCTTC	CASSTRRDYGYTF
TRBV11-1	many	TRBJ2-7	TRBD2	TGTGCCAGCAGCTACTCCTCTAGCGGGACAACCTACGAGCAGTACTTC	CASSYSSSGTTYEQYF
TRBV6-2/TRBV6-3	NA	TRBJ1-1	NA	TGTGCCAGCAGCCCGGGCGGGGTCGGGAACACTGAAGCTTTCTTT	CASSPGGVGNTEAFF
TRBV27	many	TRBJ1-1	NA	TGTGCCAGCAGTTTATCAGTGAACACTGAAGCTTTCTTT	CASSLSVNTEAFF
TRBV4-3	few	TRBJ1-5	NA	TGCGCCAGCAGCCAAGATAGGGGCCTACCCAATCAGCCCCAGCATTTT	CASSQDRGLPNQPQHF
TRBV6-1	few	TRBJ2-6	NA	TGTGCCAGCAGTCCTCGTCCACACTCCTCTGGGGCAAACGTCCTGACCTTC	CASSPRPHSSGANVLTF
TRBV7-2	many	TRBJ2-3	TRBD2	TGTGCCAGCAGCCATTCTAGCGGGTACACAGATACGCAGTATTTT	CASSHSSGYTDTQYF
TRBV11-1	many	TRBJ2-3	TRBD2	TGTGCCAGCAGCTTAGTATCCGGACTAGCGGGAGGAGATACGCAGTATTTT	CASSLVSGLAGGDTQYF
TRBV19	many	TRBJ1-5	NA	TGTGCCAGTAGTATGGGGGGGCCAGGGAGGCAGCCCCAGCATTTT	CASSMGGPGRQPQHF
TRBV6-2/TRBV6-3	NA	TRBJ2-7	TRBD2	TGTGCCAGCAGTTACAAACTAGCGGACTACGAGCAGTACTTC	CASSYKLADYEQYF
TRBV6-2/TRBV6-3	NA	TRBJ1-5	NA	TGTGCCAGCATTTACTCGAGGTCTCAGCCCCAGCATTTT	CASIYSRSQPQHF
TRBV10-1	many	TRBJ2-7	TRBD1	TGCGCCAGCCCGCTGGTCGGCCGGGACAGGGCCTACGAGCAGTACTTC	CASPLVGRDRAYEQYF
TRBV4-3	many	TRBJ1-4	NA	TGCGCCAGCAGCCAAGACTTCCGACTATTACAGGAAAAACTGTTTTTT	CASSQDFRLLQEKLFF
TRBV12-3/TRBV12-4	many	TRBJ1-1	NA	TGTGCCAGCAGTTTTAAAAGGGGATCTGGAGCTTTCTTT	CASSFKRGSGAFF
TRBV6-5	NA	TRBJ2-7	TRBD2	TGTGCCAGCATTTACTCGGGACTAGCGGGAGGGCCATACGAGCAGTACTTC	CASIYSGLAGGPYEQYF
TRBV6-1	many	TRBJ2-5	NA	TGTGCCAGCACGAACGGGCCGGACCAAGAGACCCAGTACTTC	CASTNGPDQETQYF
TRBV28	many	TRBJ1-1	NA	TGTGCCAGCAGACTACGGGGTCAAGGGGCTGAAGCTTTCTTT	CASRLRGQGAEAFF
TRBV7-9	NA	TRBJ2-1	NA	TGTGCCAGCAGCAAGTCCGGTACTAGCAAAGAGCAGTTCTTC	CASSKSGTSKEQFF
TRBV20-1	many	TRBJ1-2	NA	TGCAGTGCTAGAGCCCTACTGGGCTACACCTTC	CSARALLGYTF
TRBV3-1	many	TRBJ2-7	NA	TGTGCCAGCAGCCAAGGATGGGAAAACGAGCAGTACTTC	CASSQGWENEQYF
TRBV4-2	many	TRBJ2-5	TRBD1	TGTGCCAGCAGCACCTCAGGGGGCCGTATATCGGAGACCCAGTACTTC	CASSTSGGRISETQYF
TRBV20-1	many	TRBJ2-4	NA	TGCAGTGCTGGCGACAGTTCTTTAGCCAAAAACATTCAGTACTTC	CSAGDSSLAKNIQYF
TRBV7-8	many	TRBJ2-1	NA	TGTGCCAGCAGCTTAGCGCGGGCTTACAATGAGCAGTTCTTC	CASSLARAYNEQFF
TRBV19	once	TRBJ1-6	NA	TGTGCCAGTACTGACGGCAGGGAAGAAGGAAATTCACCCCTCCACTTT	CASTDGREEGNSPLHF
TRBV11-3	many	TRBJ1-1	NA	TGTGCCAGCAGCTCATGGGGGGACACTGAAGCTTTCTTT	CASSSWGDTEAFF
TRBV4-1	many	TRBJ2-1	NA	TGCGCCAGCAGCCAAGATGGGCTTGCATCCTACAATGAGCAGTTCTTC	CASSQDGLASYNEQFF
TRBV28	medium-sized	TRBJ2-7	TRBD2	TGTGCCAGCAGTTTGTATGGACTAGCCCACGAGCAGTACTTC	CASSLYGLAHEQYF
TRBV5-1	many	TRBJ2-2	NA	TGCGCCAGCAGCATGGAGGGAGATAGCACCGGGGAGCTGTTTTTT	CASSMEGDSTGELFF
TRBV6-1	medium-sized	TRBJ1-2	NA	TGTGCCAGCAGTGAAAGGGCAGTCTATGGCTACACCTTC	CASSERAVYGYTF
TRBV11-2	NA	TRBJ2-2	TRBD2	TGTGCCAGCAGCTTCTCGGGACAGGCTAGCGGGAGCGGGGAGCTGTTTTTT	CASSFSGQASGSGELFF
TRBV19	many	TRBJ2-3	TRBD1	TGTGCCAGTACTCGACAGGGTAACGCAGATACGCAGTATTTT	CASTRQGNADTQYF
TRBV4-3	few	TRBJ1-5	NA	TGCGCCAGCAGCCAAGATCGATGGATAAAACAGCCCCAGCATTTT	CASSQDRWIKQPQHF
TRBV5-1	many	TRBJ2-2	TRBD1	TGCGCCAGCAGCTTCCTATCTACGGGACAGGTCATAACCGGGGAGCTGTTTTTT	CASSFLSTGQVITGELFF
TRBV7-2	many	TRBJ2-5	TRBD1	TGTGCCAGCAGTTTGGACAGGGTTGAGACCCAGTACTTC	CASSLDRVETQYF